These 17 T cell receptor beta chains share one sample of origin, sequenced in a study of chemoradiotherapy in HPV16-positive cancers. Assay: immunoSEQ multiplex PCR; the TCRdb copy retains only in-frame clones and omits some. There are more than 9,000 clones in the sample; around 90% occur only once, and around 2.9% lies in the top ten. The sample was collected from a patient who underwent chemoradiotherapy. The receptor source for this set is a human donor with HPV-associated anogenital cancer.

J is TRBJ2-4 and V is TRBV30, with a possible D match to TRBD2 (5 bases). CDR3 length: 14 residues. V shed 0 bases and J shed 2 bases, with 8 bases lying between them. The germline CDR1 and CDR2 sequences are GTSNPN and SVGIG (reference sequence). CDR3 sequence: CAWSVTGSKNIQYF. The CDR3 coding sequence is TGTGCCTGGAGTGTAACGGGGTCCAAAAACATTCAGTACTTC.

This clone was recorded once. The V and J genes are TRBV4-1 and TRBJ1-6; D is unresolved. V was trimmed by 1 base and J by 9 bases, leaving 7 bases between them. The CDR3 totals 13 residues. The germline V gene has CDR1 MGHRA and CDR2 YSYEKL. The CDR3 bases are TGCGCCAGCAGCCAAGGGGGATTTTCACCCCTCCACTTT. The encoded protein is CASSQGGFSPLHF.

The chain combines TRBV10-3 with TRBJ2-4, with D possibly being TRBD1 or TRBD2 (5 bases each). Germline V gives CDR1 ENHRY, CDR2 SYGVKD. V gave up 3 bases and J gave up 4 bases, with 13 bases separating them. This CDR3 comprises 15 residues. CDR3 residues: CAISDLGRLKNIQYF. Written as DNA, the CDR3 is TGTGCCATCAGTGACTTGGGACGGCTTAAAAACATTCAGTACTTC.

The rearrangement uses TRBV2 and TRBJ1-1; D not certain. The V gene's germline CDR1 is SNHLY and CDR2 FYNNEI. The CDR3 sequence is 13 residues long. Trimming removed 4 bases from V and 2 bases from J, with 8 bases in between. Here the CDR3 reads CASSVERNTEAFF. In DNA form, the CDR3 reads TGTGCCAGCAGTGTTGAGAGAAACACTGAAGCTTTCTTT.

This clone was found once. The CDR3 loop reads CASSIGGGDQETQYF. DNA of the CDR3: TGTGCCAGCAGTATTGGCGGGGGGGACCAAGAGACCCAGTACTTC. The J gene is TRBJ2-5, the V gene TRBV5-4; 9 bases are shared with TRBD2. V was clipped by 5 bases and J by 0 bases; unmatched bases: 5. Per the germline V gene, CDR1 is SGHNT and CDR2 is YYREEE (reference sequence). This CDR3 region has 15 residues.

This clone was seen once. The chain uses TRBV7-2 and TRBJ2-2, with 7 bases identical to TRBD2. Germline values: CDR1 SGHTA, CDR2 FQGNSA. The V gene end was trimmed by 5 bases and the J gene end by 4 bases; junction bases not matched to a gene: 7. The CDR3 is 15 residues long. As DNA, the CDR3 is TGTGCCAGCAGCGTTAAGGGAGGGATCACCGGGGAGCTGTTTTTT. Translation: CASSVKGGITGELFF.

V is TRBV5-1 and J is TRBJ2-7; perhaps D is TRBD1 or TRBD2 (5 bases each). Germline V CDR1 and CDR2: SGHRS, YFSETQ. Trimming left V 0 bases short and J 2 bases short, with 9 bases between. The CDR3 runs to 14 residues. The CDR3: CASSLDGTAYEQYF. The DNA for the CDR3 is TGCGCCAGCAGCTTGGACGGGACGGCCTACGAGCAGTACTTC.

The genes are TRBV6-5 and TRBJ1-2, with D tentatively TRBD1 (6 bases). V gave up 6 bases and J gave up 8 bases, with 13 bases separating them. Germline V gene sequence: CDR1 MNHEY, CDR2 SVGAGI. CDR3 length: 12 residues. The CDR3 is CASRSGAGGYTF. The CDR3 nucleotides are TGTGCCAGCAGGTCAGGGGCAGGCGGCTACACCTTC.

This clone showed up just a few times. The chain's CDR3 is CASSLAGELFF. Here the CDR3 DNA reads TGTGCCAGCAGCTTGGCCGGGGAGCTGTTTTTT. The chain recombines TRBV7-9 with TRBJ2-2; D is uncertain. Trimming left V 3 bases short and J 6 bases short, with 2 bases between. CDR3 length: 11 residues. Germline-derived CDR1 and CDR2 are SEHNR and FQNEAQ (reference sequence).

Only one count was recorded for this clone. The V and J genes are TRBV30 and TRBJ2-7, with 9 bases that match TRBD2. Losses at the gene ends were 3 bases for V and 7 bases for J; bases not matched to a gene: 7. From germline, CDR1 is GTSNPN and CDR2 SVGIG (reference sequence). This CDR3 has 13 amino acids. CDR3 bases: TGTGCCTGGAGGCGGGGGGGCATAGGGGAGCAGTACTTC. Its protein is CAWRRGGIGEQYF.

This clone was counted once. This chain joins TRBV7-8 and TRBJ1-1, with 7 bases fitting TRBD1. CDR1 and CDR2 from the germline V gene are SGHVS and FQNEAQ. This CDR3 contains 14 residues. V shed 3 bases and J 1 base; nucleotides not matched to a gene: 2. The CDR3 bases are TGTGCCAGCAGCTTCACAGGGGAGAACACTGAAGCTTTCTTT. Residues: CASSFTGENTEAFF. The variable domain in full, with the rest retrieved from reference TRBV7-8 and TRBJ1-1, is GAGVSQSPRYKVAKRGQDVALRCDPISGHVSLFWYQQALGQGPEFLTYFQNEAQLDKSGLPSDRFFAERPEGSVSTLKIQRTQQEDSAVYLCASSFTGENTEAFFGQGTRLTVV.

The chain uses TRBV5-1 and TRBJ2-1; TRBD1 agrees at 10 bases. Germline V gene sequence: CDR1 SGHRS, CDR2 YFSETQ. The CDR3 is 16 residues long. V shed 3 bases, J shed 2 bases, and the junction held 5 bases outside the gene matches. The CDR3 region is CASSSGQGGPYNEQFF. The CDR3 DNA sequence: TGCGCCAGCAGCTCCGGACAGGGGGGGCCCTACAATGAGCAGTTCTTC. Full variable domain (outside the CDR3, taken from reference TRBV5-1 and TRBJ2-1): KAGVTQTPRYLIKTRGQQVTLSCSPISGHRSVSWYQQTPGQGLQFLFEYFSETQRNKGNFPGRFSGRQFSNSRSEMNVSTLELGDSALYLCASSSGQGGPYNEQFFGPGTRLTVL.

V and J are TRBV14 and TRBJ2-7; 8 nucleotides match TRBD2. With V trimmed by 1 base and J by 2 bases, 4 bases remained unmatched. The germline V gene encodes CDR1 SGHDN and CDR2 FVKESK. This CDR3 is built from 15 residues. The CDR3 here is CASSQVRGGTYEQYF. CDR3 in DNA: TGTGCCAGCAGCCAAGTACGCGGGGGGACCTACGAGCAGTACTTC.

V usage is TRBV18 and J usage is TRBJ2-5; D unresolved. Germline CDR1 reads KGHSH; CDR2 reads LQKENI. The CDR3 is 13 amino acids. V lost 3 bases to trimming and J lost 1 base, with 6 bases between them. For the CDR3, the DNA is TGTGCCAGCTCACCTGGGCCCCAAGAGACCCAGTACTTC. It encodes CASSPGPQETQYF.

V usage is TRBV5-4 and J usage is TRBJ2-7, with 8 positions matching TRBD1. CDR1 and CDR2 from the germline V gene are SGHNT and YYREEE (reference sequence). The CDR3 totals 15 residues. Trimming cost V 1 base and J 1 base; bases outside gene matches: 4. The CDR3 protein is CASSLRTGGSYEQYF. The DNA for the CDR3 is TGTGCCAGCAGCTTGCGAACAGGGGGATCCTACGAGCAGTACTTC.

The J gene is TRBJ2-5, the V gene TRBV30; TRBD2 matches at 11 bases. Losses at the gene ends were 8 bases for V and 5 bases for J; bases not matched to a gene: 16. The length of the CDR3 is 16 residues. The V gene's germline CDR1 is GTSNPN and CDR2 SVGIG (reference sequence). The CDR3 sequence: CARKGPSGGRMETQYF. In nucleotides, the CDR3 is TGTGCCCGCAAGGGGCCTAGCGGGGGGCGGATGGAGACCCAGTACTTC.

The chain carries TRBV5-1 and TRBJ1-2; 9 nucleotides match TRBD1. Losses at the gene ends were 4 bases for V and 8 bases for J; bases not matched to a gene: 6. The CDR3 length is 13 residues. The germline V gene encodes CDR1 SGHRS and CDR2 YFSETQ. Here the CDR3 reads CASSRDRVSGYTF. CDR3 coding DNA: TGCGCCAGCAGCCGGGACAGGGTCTCGGGCTACACCTTC.